This T cell receptor (beta chain) was captured in a study of cytomegalovirus exposure and HLA in healthy donors (dated by TCRdb to about 2017). With respect to the entire study: An earlier analysis of roughly 570 of the donors reported approximately 260 Gb of sequence data and roughly 120 million unique TCR beta sequences obtained from around 190 million T cells. Approximately 330 gigabases of sequencing data and around 80 million unique TCR sequences made up an early release that covered some 640 HLA-typed donors. The genetic ancestry cluster associated with self-reported Caucasian donors included approximately 85% of the 398 genotyped donors. The study aimed to test whether signatures of past pathogen exposure could be identified by cataloging public T cell receptors. Using immunosequencing, the study profiled T cell repertoires from roughly 650 subjects and related those repertoires to cytomegalovirus serostatus. Besides the first cohort of roughly 640 subjects, a separate validation cohort made up of 95 to 150 different subjects was used. High-throughput TCR immunosequencing, statistical association of individual TCRs with disease status, and machine learning were combined to predict cytomegalovirus infection status. To study patterns of TCR occurrence, a later analysis re-analyzed previously published TCR beta repertoires from around 670 donors and added high-resolution HLA genotyping. Rather than using new phenotypic data, the later analysis identified candidate immune exposures from TCR beta sequences and from how often those sequences occurred across donors. To decide whether each TCR beta V gene segment behaved as functional or pseudogenic, an earlier analysis of fewer than 750 of the donors relied on high-throughput TCR beta sequencing. Alongside the repertoire data, information on donor age, sex, ethnicity and CMV serostatus was compiled. A later genetic analysis used genome-wide SNP genotypes for about 65% of the roughly 670 donors, treating that subset as a discovery cohort. All discovery cohort repertoires had been generated using a single sequencing platform. HLA typing covered class I and class II loci at four-digit resolution. Typing coverage differed by locus: A, B, C, DRB1 and DQB1 were typed in roughly 620-640 donors, DQA1 in roughly 510, DPA1 in 606, and DPB1 in approximately 450. Because of strong linkage in the cohort, four or five DR-DQ haplotypes were treated as single units for association and clustering. Among some 410 genotyped donors of the cohort, an average of approximately 250,000 unique TCR beta nucleotide sequences were sequenced per donor, about a sixth of them non-productive.

Trimming at the junction amounts to 1 base on V and 3 bases on J, and the germline ends lie 4 bases apart. Including the terminal cysteine and phenylalanine, the CDR3 comprises 12 residues. Kept here is only the CDR3 DNA, which spans 36 bases and is read in frame from base 1. CDR1 SGHNT and CDR2 YYREEE are derived from the germline V gene (reference sequence). Summary of the overall study and its limitations: In an earlier analysis of 587 of the donors, most TCR beta V segments appeared in productive rearrangements about 87% or about 30% of the time, broadly matching IMGT annotations. Because some donors lacked HLA typing at each locus, the association tests relied only on the typed subset. In a later genetic analysis, a missense DCLRE1C variant was associated with V-gene and J-gene trimming of TCR beta chains, and the association was replicated in an independent cohort. Specific HLA alleles were associated with 15,000 to 20,000 TCR beta sequences at a false discovery rate of 0.05 in a later analysis. In a later analysis, several top co-occurrence clusters were reported to appear linked to parvovirus B19, influenza, CMV and Epstein-Barr virus. A total of 150 to 200 TCR beta chains were listed by the study as associated with cytomegalovirus. A group of highly shared sequence variants was considered likely to be a technical artifact of the sequencing pipeline. A later genetic analysis reported fewer N-insertions in productive TCRs among donors in an Asian-associated ancestry cluster than the roughly 700-donor mean. Across donors, most TCR sequences were observed very rarely, whereas some public TCRs were present in many individuals. A few of the identified cytomegalovirus-associated TCR beta chains were confirmed in vitro to be specific for cytomegalovirus antigens. Some IMGT-functional V segments, including TRBV6-2 and TRBV6-3, could not be told apart with the 87-base-pair reads, so those segments were excluded. A further reported finding was that TCR beta sequences accurately predicted the HLA-A and HLA-B alleles for most subjects in the first cohort. The presence/absence analyses assumed that sequencing depth was roughly uniform across donors, and that assumption may not be true. Cytomegalovirus status was reported to be diagnosed by the classifier with high specificity and sensitivity in both the original and validation cohorts. A later analysis found that most CMV-associated TCR beta chains appeared HLA-restricted, with HLA associations seemingly driven largely by CMV exposure. Only TCR beta chains were sequenced in this cohort, and the absence of alpha or paired-chain data limited detectable features. Strong co-occurrence of HLA alleles, especially DR and DQ, made assigning TCR associations to individual alleles difficult. Immune exposure information for the cohort was limited to CMV serostatus. In a later analysis, TCR association rates were found to vary across HLA loci, with the most associated TCRs seen for DRB1 alleles and the fewest for HLA-C alleles. The authors suggested that the approach could potentially be generalized to other disease states and immunological phenotypes. Correlated functional status among segregating V segments might be attributable to linkage disequilibrium, but an unknown experimental factor could not be ruled out. In a later analysis, HLA-associated TCR beta chains showed more clonal expansion and lower generation probabilities than non-associated chains that were equally common. Because counts were too low, approximately 18 rarely observed V segments, including chromosome 9 orphons, were excluded from the earlier analysis of some 590 of the donors.

On this clone: The antigen this receptor binds is unknown. Within one base of it there is no much larger clone, and no base qualities were kept. This sample also contains other DNA sequences that code for the same CDR3.

The cohort consisted of hundreds of healthy bone marrow donors. At the time of sampling, all cohort members were nominally healthy, though unrecorded immune exposures were likely present. The donor was CMV seropositive and was included in the group of about 290 seropositive cohort members. Each donor provided a peripheral blood sample, and peripheral blood mononuclear cells were used for TCR beta sequencing. Genomic DNA extraction from the blood cell samples was performed with the Qiagen DNeasy Blood Extraction Kit. The library was generated by the immunoSEQ multiplex PCR assay. For the multiplex PCR, a mixture combining 60 forward primers for TCR Vbeta segments and 13 reverse primers for TCR Jbeta segments was used. The CDR3 region of rearranged TCR beta genes was amplified from genomic DNA with a multiplex PCR assay. The Illumina HiSeq System was used to sequence the amplified TCR beta libraries as 87-base-pair reads. In the authors' own workflow: A later analysis tallied tens of millions of unique TCR beta chains across the 610 or so repertoires, and some 12 million of those chains were shared by two or more donors. Raw reads were error-corrected and collapsed into unique sequences by a nearest-neighbor algorithm in which closely related sequences were merged to remove PCR and sequencing errors. V, D and J gene segments were assigned by aligning CDR3 sequences to IMGT reference sequences. For a sequence to be retained, a match of at least six nucleotides was required to both a V gene segment and a J gene segment. A rearrangement was called productive if the CDR3 had no stop codons and remained in frame with V and J, and every other rearrangement was called non-productive. Following IMGT convention, CDR3 was defined as the stretch from the second conserved V-encoded cysteine to the conserved J-encoded phenylalanine. Sequences without an unambiguous match to a single V gene segment were excluded from the earlier analysis of approximately 560 of the donors. In an earlier analysis of 450 to 700 of the donors, V segments were called functional above 56.7% productive rearrangements and were called segregating when the between-donor standard deviation exceeded 5%. A statistical classification framework was built for diagnosing cytomegalovirus status from the catalog of TCR beta chain sequences. A later analysis assigned V and J genes by comparing TCR nucleotide sequences with IMGT/GENE-DB human TR gene sequences. Using the TCRdist pipeline, a later analysis assigned CDR3 sequences along with most-parsimonious VDJ recombination scenarios. A later analysis defined each TCR beta chain by its CDR3 amino acid sequence plus V-gene family, and excluded reads lacking a unique V-gene family. As a way to deal with suspected cross-contamination and a sequencing artifact, a later analysis dropped hundreds of nucleotide sequences that were highly shared and had low generation probability. In a later analysis, a clonal expansion index for each public chain was calculated from normalized within-repertoire ranks of inferred template counts. A later analysis computed generation probabilities with a VDJ recombination model fitted to out-of-frame rearrangements, and checked the results against IGoR. A later analysis scored TCR-TCR, TCR-HLA and TCR-CMV co-occurrence with hypergeometric tests, applying a repertoire-size bias correction to TCR pairs. To estimate false discovery rates, a later analysis permuted the HLA or CMV assignments 20 times. In a later analysis, co-occurring TCRs were grouped using DBSCAN, and TCRdist sequence similarity was added for clustering within HLA-allele-positive subsets. For co-occurrence clustering, repertoires with fewer than 30,000 or more than 120,000 public chains were excluded, along with about five repertoires with anomalous nucleotide sharing. TCRdb stores this immuneACCESS table with in-frame sequences only. Part of the clones is absent; in the studies checked, under half of the shortfall reflects unresolved V genes, and no reason is known for the rest. Clone size and V and J calls were adopted from that table, with D and trimming inferred from the DNA. Present in this sample are over 110,000 clones, about 80% of which were seen just once. The biggest ten clones account for roughly 1.2% of the sample.

The origin of this receptor is a male donor in good health and CMV-seropositive. The chain is assembled from TRBV5-4 and TRBJ2-5; too little of a D gene remains to name it. The sequencing input was PBMCs. The DNA reads TGTGCCAGCAGCTTGATAGAAGAGACCCAGTACTTC. This sequence encodes CASSLIEETQYF.